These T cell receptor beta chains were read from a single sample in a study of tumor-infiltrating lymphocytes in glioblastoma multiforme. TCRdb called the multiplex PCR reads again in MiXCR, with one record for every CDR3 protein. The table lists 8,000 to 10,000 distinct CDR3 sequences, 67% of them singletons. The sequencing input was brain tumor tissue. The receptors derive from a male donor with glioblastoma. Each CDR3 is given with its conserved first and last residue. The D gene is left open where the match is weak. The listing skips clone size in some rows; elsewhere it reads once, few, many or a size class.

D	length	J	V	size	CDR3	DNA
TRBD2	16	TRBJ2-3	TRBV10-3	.	CAIRDVSGRSTDTQYF	TGTGCCATCAGGGACGTTAGCGGGAGAAGCACAGATACGCAGTATTTT
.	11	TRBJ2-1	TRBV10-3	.	CAITVNDEQFF	TGTGCCATCACAGTGAACGATGAGCAGTTCTTC
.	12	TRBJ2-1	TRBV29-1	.	CSVDLVRDEQFF	TGCAGCGTTGATCTGGTCAGGGATGAGCAGTTCTTC
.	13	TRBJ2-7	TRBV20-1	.	CSVGGLAVGQQYF	TGCAGTGTGGGGGGGCTAGCGGTAGGGCAACAGTACTTC
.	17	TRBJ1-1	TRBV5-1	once	CASRGGRALWMNTEAFF	TGCGCCAGCCGTGGGGGGAGGGCGTTGTGGATGAACACTGAGGCTTTCTTT
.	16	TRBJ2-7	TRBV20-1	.	CSARLSHPIARYEQYF	TGCAGTGCTAGACTTTCCCACCCCATCGCCCGCTACGAGCAGTACTTC
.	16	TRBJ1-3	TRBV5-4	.	CASSLGGQNFGNTIYF	TGTGCCAGCAGCTTGGGGGGACAAAACTTTGGAAACACCATATATTTT
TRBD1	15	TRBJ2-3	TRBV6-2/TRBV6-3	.	CARSFGQGARDTQYF	TGTGCCAGAAGTTTCGGACAGGGTGCTAGAGATACGCAGTATTTT
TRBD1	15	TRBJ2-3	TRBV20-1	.	CSAREGTESTDTQYF	TGCAGTGCTAGAGAAGGGACAGAAAGCACAGATACGCAGTATTTC
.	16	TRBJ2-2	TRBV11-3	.	CASSLGAARGTGELFF	TGTGCCAGCAGCTTGGGCGCGGCCCGGGGCACCGGGGAGCTGTTTTTT
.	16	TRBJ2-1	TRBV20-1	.	CSARVTKQGPPEEQFF	TGCAGTGCTAGAGTCACCAAGCAAGGGCCCCCAGAGGAGCAGTTCTTC
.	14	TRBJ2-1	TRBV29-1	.	CSFGGRLGGNEQFF	TGCAGCTTTGGGGGACGGCTGGGGGGCAATGAGCAGTTCTTC
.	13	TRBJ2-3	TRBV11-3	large	CASSLAPTDTQYF	TGTGCCAGCAGCTTAGCCCCCACAGATACGCAGTATTTT
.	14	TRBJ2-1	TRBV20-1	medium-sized	CSASRASRHNEQFF	TGCAGTGCTAGCCGGGCTAGCCGACACAATGAGCAGTTCTTC
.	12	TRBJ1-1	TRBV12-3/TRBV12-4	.	CASSIMNTEAFF	TGTGCCAGCAGTATCATGAACACTGAAGCTTTCTTC
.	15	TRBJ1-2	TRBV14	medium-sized	CASSQVPGKPGGYTF	TGTGCCAGCAGCCAAGTGCCAGGGAAGCCGGGAGGCTACACCTTC
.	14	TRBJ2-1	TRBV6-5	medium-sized	CASSYQLTSNEQFF	TGTGCCAGCAGTTACCAACTGACTTCTAATGAGCAGTTCTTC
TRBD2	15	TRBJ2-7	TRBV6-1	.	CGSSEAGGSSYGQYF	TGTGGCAGCAGTGAAGCGGGAGGGAGCTCCTACGGGCAGTACTTC
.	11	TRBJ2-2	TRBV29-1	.	CSVRPLGELLF	TGCAGCGTAAGACCCCTAGGGGAGCTGCTTTTT
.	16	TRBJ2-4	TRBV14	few	CASSPAGHLAKTIQYF	TGTGCCAGCAGCCCTGCGGGACATCTAGCCAAAACCATTCAGTACTTC
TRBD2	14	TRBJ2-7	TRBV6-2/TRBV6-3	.	CASRLGTSGYGQYF	TGTGCCAGCAGGCTTGGGACTAGCGGTTACGGGCAGTACTTC
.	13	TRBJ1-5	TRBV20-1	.	CSARVGRGQPQHF	TGCAGTGCTAGAGTAGGGCGGGGGCAGCCCCAGCATTTT
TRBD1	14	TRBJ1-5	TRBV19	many	CASSSPGQAQPQHF	TGTGCCAGTAGTTCCCCGGGACAGGCACAGCCCCAGCATTTT
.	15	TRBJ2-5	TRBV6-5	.	CASRRDGRYHETQYF	TGTGCCAGCAGACGGGATGGGAGGTACCATGAGACCCAGTACTTC
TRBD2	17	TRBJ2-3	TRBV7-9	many	CASRLTEGLVGTDTQYF	TGTGCCAGCAGATTAACGGAGGGACTAGTAGGCACAGATACGCAGTATTTT
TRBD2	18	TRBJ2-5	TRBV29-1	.	CSVEGLAGERGSSETQYF	TGCAGCGTTGAAGGACTAGCGGGAGAAAGAGGGTCGTCTGAGACCCAGTACTTC
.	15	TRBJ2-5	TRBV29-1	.	CSVKEHSRHQGTQYF	TGTAGCGTTAAAGAGCACAGCCGCCACCAAGGGACCCAGTACTTC
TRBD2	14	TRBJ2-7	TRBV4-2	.	CAGSRTGTSGSYHF	TGTGCCGGCAGTAGAACCGGGACTAGCGGGAGTTATCACTTC
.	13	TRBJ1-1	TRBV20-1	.	CSACGDIYTEAFF	TGCAGTGCCTGTGGCGACATCTACACTGAAGCTTTCTTT
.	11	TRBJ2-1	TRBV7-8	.	CASTTGYEQFF	TGTGCCAGCACCACGGGGTACGAGCAGTTCTTC